The clone carrying this T cell receptor (beta chain) was counted at least ten times. The data stem from a study of human T cells and chemical hapten exposure. For the study at large: From small differences in pooled library volume came most of the variation in per-sample TCR yields.

Original processing methods: There were a median of approximately 88,000 TCRs per sample, with a range from roughly 20,000 to 750,000. Using its own MiXCR run on the RACE reads, TCRdb lists one record per CDR3 protein. For this entry, the V and J calls and clone size follow TCRdb and not the study's own pipeline. The sample lists some 65,000 distinct CDR3 sequences; around 6.1% were seen once. As for time point: healthy volunteer bleed at 6 weeks. Total RNA was isolated from whole blood that had not been fractionated. CDR1 and CDR2 (germline): MDHEN, SYDVKM. This CDR3 region has 11 residues. The V end lost 6 bases, the J end lost 5 bases, and 7 bases lay between the germline ends.

The sequenced sample consisted of whole blood. The receptor comes from a female donor in good health. Some clones in this sample may be carry-over from other donors' samples. The rearrangement uses TRBV28 and TRBJ1-2; D unresolved. The CDR3 DNA is TGTGCCAGCAGCCGATTATATGGCTACACCTTC. Protein: CASSRLYGYTF.